The 5 T cell receptor beta chains given below trace back to one sample, sequenced in a study of T cell responses to AZD1222 COVID-19 vaccine. The data were produced by immunoSEQ multiplex PCR, yet TCRdb's version contains in-frame clones alone and is incomplete. The data hold under 150,000 clones, with approximately 92% observed a single time. The sample consisted of peripheral blood, taken 28 days after the second AZD1222 dose. Receptor source: an adult who received the AZD1222 COVID-19 vaccine.

This chain connects TRBV29-1 to TRBJ2-2, with no clear D. The V and J ends lost 4 bases and 0 bases respectively, with 6 bases between them. The CDR3 totals 13 residues. In germline, CDR1 is SQVTM, CDR2 ANQGSEA. The CDR3, as DNA: TGCAGCGTTGTCCCATCGAACACCGGGGAGCTGTTTTTT. This sequence encodes CSVVPSNTGELFF.

The DNA for the CDR3 is TGTGCCAGCAGTGACCTACAATCAGGGGGCCCCCGCACTGAAGCTTTCTTT. Protein sequence: CASSDLQSGGPRTEAFF. This chain uses TRBV2 with TRBJ1-1, with 8 bases that match TRBD1. Germline CDR1 reads SNHLY; CDR2 reads FYNNEI. The CDR3 loop spans 17 amino acids. With 3 bases clipped from V and 4 bases from J, the junction kept 13 bases outside the gene matches.

The chain carries TRBV6-6 and TRBJ2-4; 7 positions match TRBD1. CDR1 and CDR2 (germline): MNHNY, SVGAGI (reference sequence). CDR3 length: 11 residues. The V segment lost 4 bases and the J segment 12 bases; nucleotides outside the gene matches: 3. The chain's CDR3 is CASSSGQSQYF. The CDR3 DNA follows: TGTGCCAGCAGTTCGGGACAGAGTCAGTACTTC.

In nucleotides, the CDR3 is TGCGCCAGCAGCCAAGAGCCCAAAGGGTTCGACGGAGGAAAACTGTTTTTT. Translation gives CASSQEPKGFDGGKLFF. V is TRBV4-3 and J is TRBJ1-4; D is unresolved. Germline CDR1 LGHNA, CDR2 YSLEER. V shed 0 bases and J shed 10 bases, with 21 bases lying between them. The CDR3 consists of 17 residues.

This sequence joins TRBV19 and TRBJ2-7; D might be TRBD2 (6 bases). Germline V CDR1 and CDR2: LNHDA, SQIVND (reference sequence). CDR3 length: 16 residues. Trimming left V 5 bases short and J 0 bases short, with 17 bases between. CDR3 sequence reads: CASSPDGTPDSYEQYF. CDR3 sequence (DNA): TGTGCCAGTAGTCCGGACGGGACTCCGGACTCCTACGAGCAGTACTTC.